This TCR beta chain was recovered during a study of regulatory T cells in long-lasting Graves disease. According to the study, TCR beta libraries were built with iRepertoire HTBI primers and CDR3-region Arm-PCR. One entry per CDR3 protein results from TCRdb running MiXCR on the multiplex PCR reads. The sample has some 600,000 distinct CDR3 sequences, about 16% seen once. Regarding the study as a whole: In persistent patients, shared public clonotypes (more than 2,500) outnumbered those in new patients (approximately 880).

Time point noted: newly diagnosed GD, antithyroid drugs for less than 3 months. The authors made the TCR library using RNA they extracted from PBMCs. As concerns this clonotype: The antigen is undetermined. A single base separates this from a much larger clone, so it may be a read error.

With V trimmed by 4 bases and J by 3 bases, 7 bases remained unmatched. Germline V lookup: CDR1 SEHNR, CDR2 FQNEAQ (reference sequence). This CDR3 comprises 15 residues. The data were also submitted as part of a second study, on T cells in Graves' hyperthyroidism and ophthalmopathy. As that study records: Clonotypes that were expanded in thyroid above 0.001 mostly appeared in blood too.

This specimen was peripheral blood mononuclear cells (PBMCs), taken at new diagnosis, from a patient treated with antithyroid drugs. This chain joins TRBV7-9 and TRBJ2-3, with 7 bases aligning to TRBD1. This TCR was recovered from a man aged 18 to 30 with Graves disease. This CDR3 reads CASSSQDRWTDTQYF. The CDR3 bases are TGTGCCAGCAGCTCCCAGGACAGGTGGACAGATACGCAGTATTTT.